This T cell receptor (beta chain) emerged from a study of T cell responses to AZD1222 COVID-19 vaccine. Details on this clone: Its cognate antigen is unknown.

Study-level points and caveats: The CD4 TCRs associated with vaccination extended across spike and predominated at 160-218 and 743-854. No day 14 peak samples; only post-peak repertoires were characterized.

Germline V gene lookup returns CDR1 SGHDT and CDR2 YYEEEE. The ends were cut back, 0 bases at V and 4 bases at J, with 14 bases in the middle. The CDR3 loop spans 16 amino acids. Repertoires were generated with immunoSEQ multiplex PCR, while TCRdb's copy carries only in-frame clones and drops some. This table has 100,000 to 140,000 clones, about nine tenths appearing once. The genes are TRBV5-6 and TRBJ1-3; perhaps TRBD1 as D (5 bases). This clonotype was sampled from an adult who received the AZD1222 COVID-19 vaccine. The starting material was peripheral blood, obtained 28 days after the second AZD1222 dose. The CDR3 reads CASSLVGLKAGNTIYF. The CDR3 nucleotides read TGTGCCAGCAGCTTGGTGGGACTTAAAGCGGGAAACACCATATATTTT.